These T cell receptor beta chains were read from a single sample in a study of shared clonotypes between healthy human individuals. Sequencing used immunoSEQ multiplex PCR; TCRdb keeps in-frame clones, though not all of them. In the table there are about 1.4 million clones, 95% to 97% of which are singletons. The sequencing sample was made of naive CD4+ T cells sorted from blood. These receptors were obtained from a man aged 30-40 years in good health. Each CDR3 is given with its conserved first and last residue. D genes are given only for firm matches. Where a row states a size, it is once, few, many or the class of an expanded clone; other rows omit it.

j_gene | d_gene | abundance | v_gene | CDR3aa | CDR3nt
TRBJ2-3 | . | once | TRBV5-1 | CASSFGMTDTQYF | TGCGCCAGCAGCTTTGGCATGACAGATACGCAGTATTTT
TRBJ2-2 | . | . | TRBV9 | CASSPEVLSTGELFF | TGTGCCAGCAGCCCGGAGGTTTTGTCCACCGGGGAGCTGTTTTTT
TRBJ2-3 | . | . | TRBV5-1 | CASSLAFGFTDTQYF | TGCGCCAGCAGCTTGGCATTTGGATTCACAGATACGCAGTATTTT
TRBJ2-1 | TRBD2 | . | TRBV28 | CASSFGGRAPYNEQFF | TGTGCCAGCAGTTTTGGGGGGAGGGCCCCCTACAATGAGCAGTTCTTC
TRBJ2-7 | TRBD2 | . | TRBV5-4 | CASSSSGGSYEQYF | TGTGCCAGCAGCTCCTCGGGCGGGAGTTACGAGCAGTACTTC
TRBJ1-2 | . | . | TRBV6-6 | CASRRSRTENYGYTF | TGTGCCAGCAGACGATCTCGGACAGAAAACTATGGCTACACCTTC
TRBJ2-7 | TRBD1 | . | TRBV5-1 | CASSLALGQGYEQYF | TGCGCCAGCAGCTTGGCCCTCGGACAGGGCTACGAGCAGTACTTC
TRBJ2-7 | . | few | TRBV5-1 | CASSLWIRSSYEQYF | TGCGCCAGCAGCTTGTGGATACGAAGCTCCTACGAGCAGTACTTC
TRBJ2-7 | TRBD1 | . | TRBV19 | CASRPGQGLIYEQYF | TGTGCCAGTAGACCGGGACAGGGGCTAATCTACGAGCAGTACTTC
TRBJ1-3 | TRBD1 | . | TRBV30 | CAWSADRVVGNTIYF | TGTGCCTGGAGTGCCGACAGGGTCGTTGGAAACACCATATATTTT
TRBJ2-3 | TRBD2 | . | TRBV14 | CASSRRTSGTDTQYF | TGTGCCAGCAGCCGGCGGACTAGCGGTACAGATACGCAGTATTTT
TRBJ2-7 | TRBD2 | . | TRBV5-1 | CASSLALINSGSSYEQYF | TGCGCCAGCAGCTTGGCCCTAATCAATAGCGGGAGCTCCTACGAGCAGTACTTC
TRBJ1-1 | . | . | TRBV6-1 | CASSAGTTLNTEAFF | TGTGCCAGCAGTGCCGGGACAACATTGAACACTGAAGCTTTCTTT
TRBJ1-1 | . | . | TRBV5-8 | CASLLGPDTEAFF | TGTGCCAGCCTCCTTGGCCCAGACACTGAAGCTTTCTTT
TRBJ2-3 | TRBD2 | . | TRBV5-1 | CASSLATGLADFRGTQYF | TGCGCCAGCAGCTTAGCCACGGGACTAGCGGATTTCCGTGGGACGCAGTATTTT
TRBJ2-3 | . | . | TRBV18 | CASSPKDTQYF | TGTGCCAGCTCACCGAAAGATACGCAGTATTTT
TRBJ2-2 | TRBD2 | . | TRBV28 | CAGGLAGGTGELFF | TGTGCCGGGGGACTAGCGGGAGGTACCGGGGAGCTGTTTTTT
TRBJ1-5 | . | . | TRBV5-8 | CASSLARPDSNQPQHF | TGTGCCAGCAGCTTGGCTCGACCGGATAGCAATCAGCCCCAGCATTTT
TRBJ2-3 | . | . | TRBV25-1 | CASSDPHGSTDTQYF | TGTGCCAGCAGTGATCCCCACGGGAGCACAGATACGCAGTATTTT
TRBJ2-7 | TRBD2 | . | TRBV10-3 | CAISEASGRVGEQYF | TGTGCCATCAGTGAGGCCAGCGGGAGGGTAGGGGAGCAGTACTTC
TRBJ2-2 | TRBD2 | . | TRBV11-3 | CASSLDRWTSGTGELFF | TGTGCCAGCAGCTTAGATCGTTGGACTAGCGGGACCGGGGAGCTGTTTTTT
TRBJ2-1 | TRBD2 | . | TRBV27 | CASSLFAGVSDNEQFF | TGTGCCAGCAGTTTATTCGCGGGAGTTTCCGACAATGAGCAGTTCTTC
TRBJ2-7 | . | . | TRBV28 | CASIGGNEQYF | TGTGCCAGCATCGGGGGAAACGAGCAGTACTTC
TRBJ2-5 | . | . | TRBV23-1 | CASSQSIWGETQYF | TGCGCCAGCAGTCAATCGATCTGGGGCGAGACCCAGTACTTC
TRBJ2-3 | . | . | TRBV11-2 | CASSLPGTDTQYF | TGTGCCAGCAGCTTACCGGGAACAGATACGCAGTATTTT
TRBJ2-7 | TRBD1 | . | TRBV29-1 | CSVKGIGTVYEQYF | TGCAGCGTTAAGGGGATAGGGACAGTCTACGAGCAGTACTTC
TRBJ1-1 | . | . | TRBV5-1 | CASSSNRGGTEAFF | TGCGCCAGCAGCTCTAACCGGGGAGGCACTGAAGCTTTCTTT
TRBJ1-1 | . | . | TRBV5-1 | CASSLEGRQNTEAFF | TGCGCCAGCAGCTTGGAGGGCCGACAGAACACTGAAGCTTTCTTT
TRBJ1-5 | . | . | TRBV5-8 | CASSLSRQPQHF | TGTGCCAGCAGCTTGTCGCGGCAGCCCCAGCATTTT
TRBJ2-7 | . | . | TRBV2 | CASTTGAYEQYF | TGTGCCAGCACAACCGGGGCCTACGAGCAGTACTTC
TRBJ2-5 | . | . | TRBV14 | CASSQVGEETQYF | TGTGCCAGCAGCCAAGTCGGGGAAGAGACCCAGTACTTC
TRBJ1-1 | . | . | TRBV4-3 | CASSQAGQRNTEAFF | TGCGCCAGCAGCCAAGCCGGGCAGAGGAACACTGAAGCTTTCTTT